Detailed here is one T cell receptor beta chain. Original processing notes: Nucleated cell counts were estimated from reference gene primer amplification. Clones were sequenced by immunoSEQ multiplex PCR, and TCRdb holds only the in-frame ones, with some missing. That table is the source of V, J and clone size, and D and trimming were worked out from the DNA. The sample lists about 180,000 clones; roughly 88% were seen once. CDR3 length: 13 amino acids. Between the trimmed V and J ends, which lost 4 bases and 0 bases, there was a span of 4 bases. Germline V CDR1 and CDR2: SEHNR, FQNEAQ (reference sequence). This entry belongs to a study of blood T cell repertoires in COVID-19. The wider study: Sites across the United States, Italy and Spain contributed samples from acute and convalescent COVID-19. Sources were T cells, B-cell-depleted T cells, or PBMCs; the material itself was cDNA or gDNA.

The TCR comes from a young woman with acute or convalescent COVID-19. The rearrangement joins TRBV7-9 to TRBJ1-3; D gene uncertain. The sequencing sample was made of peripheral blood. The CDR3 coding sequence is TGTGCCAGCAGCTCCTTCTCTGGAAACACCATATATTTT. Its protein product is CASSSFSGNTIYF.